This entry is about one TCR beta chain. Its antigen is unidentified. The CDR3 length is 15 residues. CDR1 and CDR2 (germline): SGHDN, FVKESK. Trimming took 4 bases from V and 8 from J, leaving 20 bases between them. This entry comes from a study of a mutant IDH1 vaccine in newly diagnosed glioma. Looking at the study overall: Vaccine dosing followed radiotherapy by 4-6 weeks, or accompanied temozolomide cycles.

Libraries were prepared by immunoSEQ multiplex PCR; TCRdb keeps only in-frame clonotypes and omits some of them. The profile covers tens of thousands of clones, with roughly four fifths appearing a single time and roughly 4.7% taken by the ten largest. Time point defined: week 35, safety follow-up. Every single dose of the vaccine, 300 ug of mutant IDH1 20-mer peptide, came with topical imiquimod. Specimen: PBMCs, collected from a glioma patient whose treatment included an IDH1 peptide vaccine. V and J are TRBV14 and TRBJ1-2; possibly TRBD1 for D (5 bases). The origin of this receptor is a middle-aged man with glioma. The CDR3, as DNA: TGTGCCAGCAGCCGAATGGGCGGGGGGATGTTCGGCTACACCTTC. Its protein product is CASSRMGGGMFGYTF.